This TCR beta chain was captured by sequencing in a study of shared clonotypes between healthy human individuals. The overall study: Researchers assigned three CD4 naive, three CD4 memory, two CD8 naive and one CD8 memory plate to each donor.

In the authors' workflow: ImmunoSEQ junction-only sequences lacked quality scores, so their filtering differed. Here immunoSEQ multiplex PCR was the method, and the copy in TCRdb shows in-frame clones only, minus some. V and J calls and clone size follow that table, whereas D and trimming were derived from the DNA. The table includes roughly 2,300,000 clones, about nine tenths detected once. General study points: Larger estimated richness was generally recorded for naive subsets relative to memory subsets.

Germline V gives CDR1 KGHSH, CDR2 LQKENI. The CDR3 consists of 12 residues. Trimming stripped 4 bases from V and 5 bases from J, with 9 bases between. On this clone itself: Its target is not known.

The chain carries TRBV18 and TRBJ2-7, with D perhaps matching TRBD2 (5 bases). The TCR originated in a man between 18 and 29 years old in good health. Some clones in this sample may be carry-over from other donors' samples. The specimen was naive CD4+ T cells from PBMCs. Subset in this sample: CD45RA+ positively selected. The CDR3 DNA follows: TGTGCCAGCTCACTACAGAGGGACGAGCAGTACTTC. Translation: CASSLQRDEQYF.